This TCR beta chain appears in the sequencing data of a study of human T cells and chemical hapten exposure. On the study more broadly: Alopecia areata, totalis or universalis affected patients, mainly female. Findings and limits, study-wide: DPC sensitization did not alter TCRs above 1 in 1000 frequency. In the PT1 data, expanded TCR counts showed a positive correlation with patch test score.

CDR1 is MDHEN, CDR2 SYDVKM, per germline. Trimming stripped 5 bases from V and 0 bases from J, with 14 bases between. CDR3 length: 15 amino acids. TCRdb itself ran the RACE reads through MiXCR, one entry per CDR3 protein. The data show a few hundred thousand distinct CDR3 sequences, roughly 6.3% seen once. This clonotype was picked up a small number of times. The antigen is undetermined. Time point reported: patch test 2, 6 weeks after DPC sensitization. Specified treatment: therapeutic diphenylcyclopropenone sensitization with weekly scalp DPC. The J gene is TRBJ2-7, the V gene TRBV28; D perhaps matches TRBD1 (5 bases). This TCR derives from a woman aged 18-35 years with alopecia areata. Some clones in this sample may be carry-over from other donors' samples. The sample in question was whole blood, obtained in connection with sensitization to the hapten diphenylcyclopropenone (DPC). Here the CDR3 reads CASSILQGSSYEQYF. The CDR3 region has the DNA TGTGCCAGCAGTATCCTTCAGGGCAGCTCCTACGAGCAGTACTTC.